The 5 T cell receptor beta chains in this list originate from one sample, sequenced in a study of cytomegalovirus exposure and HLA in healthy donors. The PCR used 60 Vbeta and 13 Jbeta primers. Profiling relied on immunoSEQ multiplex PCR, and the TCRdb table lists in-frame clones only, not all of them. The top ten hold roughly 2.5% of the sample, which has about 130,000 clones, approximately 82% seen once. The sample was PBMCs. These receptors all come from a man aged 50 to 59 in good health and CMV-seronegative.

This clone appeared a single time. The chain joins TRBV19 to TRBJ2-2; D is perhaps TRBD1 (5 bases). The CDR3 is 15 residues long. Germline loops: CDR1 LNHDA, CDR2 SQIVND (reference sequence). V was trimmed by 3 bases and J by 0 bases, leaving 8 bases between them. The CDR3 DNA is TGTGCCAGTAGTATCACAGGAGCGAACACCGGGGAGCTGTTTTTT. This codes for CASSITGANTGELFF.

The chain couples TRBV7-8 to TRBJ2-5; TRBD2 agrees at 10 bases. Germline lookup yields CDR1 SGHVS and CDR2 FQNEAQ. There are 16 residues in the CDR3. With V trimmed by 1 base and J by 1 base, 3 bases remained unmatched. The CDR3 is CASSLDVAGGQETQYF. CDR3 DNA: TGTGCCAGCAGCTTAGACGTAGCGGGAGGCCAAGAGACCCAGTACTTC.

The genes are TRBV5-1 and TRBJ2-1; a possible D gene is TRBD1 (6 bases). V was pared by 4 bases and J by 0 bases, with 26 bases between. The CDR3 spans 20 residues. From germline, CDR1 is SGHRS and CDR2 YFSETQ. Here the CDR3 reads CASSTYPNGGPAASYNEQFF. CDR3 nucleotide sequence: TGCGCCAGCAGCACATACCCAAATGGGGGCCCGGCCGCCTCCTACAATGAGCAGTTCTTC.

The chain employs TRBV5-8 and TRBJ2-7, with 10 positions matching TRBD1. CDR3 length equals 15 residues. Germline-derived CDR1 and CDR2 are SGHTS and YDEGEE. V was pared by 3 bases and J by 5 bases, with 8 bases of the junction left unmatched. The CDR3: CASSSRDRGLDEQYF. CDR3 nucleotides: TGTGCCAGCAGCTCCCGGGACAGGGGATTGGACGAGCAGTACTTC.

This clone showed up just once. V gene TRBV5-4 combines with J gene TRBJ2-7, with a tentative D call TRBD1 (6 bases). Trimming removed 0 bases at V and 1 base at J, with 14 bases between. This CDR3 comprises 16 residues. Germline V lookup: CDR1 SGHNT, CDR2 YYREEE (reference sequence). The CDR3 DNA reads as TGTGCCAGCAGCTTGGATACAGGGCTTCCTTCCTACGAGCAGTACTTC. It codes for CASSLDTGLPSYEQYF.